These 6 T cell receptor beta chains were sequenced from one sample in a study of immune characterization of retroperitoneal liposarcoma. TCRdb used MiXCR to reprocess the PCR reads, holding one entry per CDR3 protein. The table lists under 20,000 distinct CDR3 sequences, 37% of them singletons, with less than 8.5% in the top ten. Sample: blood. The receptors were sampled from a male donor with retroperitoneal liposarcoma.

This clonotype qualifies as medium-sized. The gene calls are TRBV27 and TRBJ2-4, with TRBD2 as a possible D gene (5 bases). The CDR3 has 13 amino acids. With 8 bases removed from V and 3 bases from J, the gap between germline ends came to 11 bases. From germline, CDR1 is MNHEY and CDR2 SMNVEV (reference sequence). The CDR3 sequence is CASRTSGKNIQYF. CDR3 nucleotides: TGTGCCAGCCGAACCAGCGGCAAAAACATTCAGTACTTC.

This clonotype was seen a single time. The chain is built from TRBV11-2 and TRBJ2-3; 10 bases are shared with TRBD2. The germline gives CDR1 SGHAT, CDR2 FQNNGV. The CDR3 covers 21 residues. The J segment lost 5 bases and the V segment lost 1 base, leaving 21 bases of the junction unmatched. The CDR3 nucleotides are TGTGCCAGCAGCTTAGTGGCGCGTCAGAGCGGGAGGGCCTGGGGGGGAGATACGCAGTATTTT. Translation gives CASSLVARQSGRAWGGDTQYF.

This clonotype was seen a few times. The chain links TRBV5-6 to TRBJ2-3; D remains ambiguous. Germline CDR1 reads SGHDT; CDR2 reads YYEEEE. V dropped 2 bases and J dropped 6 bases, with 13 bases sitting between them. The CDR3 sequence is 14 residues long. The CDR3 is CASSLRQSKDTQYF. The CDR3 DNA reads as TGTGCCAGCAGCTTAAGGCAGAGCAAGGATACGCAGTATTTT.

The genes are TRBV7-8 and TRBJ2-1, with D uncertain. V lost 4 bases to trimming and J lost 6 bases, with 10 bases between them. CDR1 and CDR2 from the germline V gene are SGHVS and FQNEAQ. The CDR3 loop spans 13 amino acids. The CDR3 loop reads CASSSGRANEQFF. The CDR3 bases are TGTGCCAGCAGCTCTGGCCGGGCCAATGAGCAGTTCTTC. Full variable domain (missing parts from reference TRBV7-8 and TRBJ2-1): GAGVSQSPRYKVAKRGQDVALRCDPISGHVSLFWYQQALGQGPEFLTYFQNEAQLDKSGLPSDRFFAERPEGSVSTLKIQRTQQEDSAVYLCASSSGRANEQFFGPGTRLTVL.

The chain carries TRBV12-3 or TRBV12-4 and TRBJ1-1; D not certain. The CDR3 contains 14 residues. Trimming pared 3 bases from V and 0 bases from J, leaving 8 bases between. CDR3 protein: CASSFVAVNTEAFF. As DNA, the CDR3 is TGTGCCAGCAGTTTCGTCGCAGTGAACACTGAAGCTTTCTTT.

This clonotype came up many times. This rearrangement joins TRBV10-2 to TRBJ2-3; the match to TRBD2 covers 8 bases. The CDR3 totals 14 residues. Trimming took 4 bases from V and 5 from J; bases not matched to a gene: 5. Germline V gene lookup returns CDR1 WSHSY and CDR2 SAAADI. CDR3 nucleotides: TGCGCCAGCAGTGTGAGCGGGAGTGGAGATACGCAGTATTTT. As protein: CASSVSGSGDTQYF.